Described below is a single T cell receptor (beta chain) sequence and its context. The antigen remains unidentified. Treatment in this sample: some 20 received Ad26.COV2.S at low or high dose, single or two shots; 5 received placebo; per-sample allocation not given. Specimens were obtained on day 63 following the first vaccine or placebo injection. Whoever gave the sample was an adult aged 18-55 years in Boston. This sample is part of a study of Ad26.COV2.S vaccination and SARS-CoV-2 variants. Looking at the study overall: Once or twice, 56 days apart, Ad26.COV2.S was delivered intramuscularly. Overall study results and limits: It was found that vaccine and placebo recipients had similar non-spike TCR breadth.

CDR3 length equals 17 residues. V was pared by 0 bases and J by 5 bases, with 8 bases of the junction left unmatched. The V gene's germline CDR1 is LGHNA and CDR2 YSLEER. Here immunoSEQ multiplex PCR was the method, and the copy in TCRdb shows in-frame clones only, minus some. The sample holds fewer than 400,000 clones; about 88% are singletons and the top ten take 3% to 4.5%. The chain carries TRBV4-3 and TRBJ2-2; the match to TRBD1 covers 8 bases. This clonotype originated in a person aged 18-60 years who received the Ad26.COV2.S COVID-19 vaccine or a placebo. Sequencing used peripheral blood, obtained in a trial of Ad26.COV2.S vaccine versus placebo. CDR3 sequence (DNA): TGCGCCAGCAGCCAAGATTTGGCAGGGGGCATAACCGGGGAGCTGTTTTTT. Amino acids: CASSQDLAGGITGELFF.